The next 27 T cell receptor beta chains were all read from a single sample in a study of OX40 agonist ivuxolimab in advanced cancers. The library was produced with the immunoSEQ multiplex PCR assay. Not all clones reach the TCRdb copy of this immuneACCESS table, which keeps in-frame sequences only. Checked studies attribute under half of the gap to unresolved V genes and leave the rest unexplained. In this sample the table shows roughly 70,000 clones, about 85% of which occur a single time. The top ten clones comprise approximately 4% of the sample. The material was CD4+ or CD8+ T cells sorted from blood, obtained in a trial of the OX40 agonist ivuxolimab. Receptors originate from an adult with an advanced solid tumor such as melanoma, head and neck, liver or kidney cancer.

The rearrangement links TRBV10-3 to TRBJ1-5, with D possibly matching TRBD1 (6 bases). The germline V gene has CDR1 ENHRY and CDR2 SYGVKD. V lost 0 bases to trimming and J lost 5 bases, with 23 bases between them. The CDR3 totals 19 residues. CDR3 DNA sequence: TGTGCCATCAGTGAGTCGAGAGGGGGGCCACGGCGGGCCGATCAGCCCCAGCATTTT. This sequence encodes CAISESRGGPRRADQPQHF.

The chain carries TRBV25-1 and TRBJ1-4; D perhaps matches TRBD1 (6 bases). The V and J ends lost 8 bases and 0 bases respectively, with 10 bases between them. The germline V gene has CDR1 MGHDK and CDR2 SYGVNS. The CDR3 covers 14 residues. The CDR3 DNA reads TGTGCCAGCGGTACAGGGACAACTAATGAAAAACTGTTTTTT. It encodes CASGTGTTNEKLFF.

Only a few counts were recorded for this clone. The chain uses TRBV5-4 and TRBJ2-5; maybe TRBD2 (6 bases). Germline V lookup: CDR1 SGHNT, CDR2 YYREEE (reference sequence). The CDR3 spans 14 residues. V was clipped by 3 bases and J by 3 bases, with 12 bases between them. The CDR3 here is CASSSGLQEETQYF. DNA of the CDR3: TGTGCCAGCAGCTCGGGACTGCAGGAAGAGACCCAGTACTTC.

This sequence joins TRBV7-9 and TRBJ2-3; the match to TRBD1 covers 8 bases. V gave up 4 bases and J gave up 0 bases; unmatched junction bases: 6. This CDR3 has 16 residues. Per the germline V gene, CDR1 is SEHNR and CDR2 is FQNEAQ (reference sequence). The CDR3 region is CASSSRGQVSTDTQYF. In DNA form, the CDR3 reads TGTGCCAGCAGCTCCCGGGGACAGGTTAGCACAGATACGCAGTATTTT.

The chain links TRBV6-5 to TRBJ2-3; unclear D gene. V lost 4 bases and J lost 0, with 14 bases in between. CDR3 length: 16 residues. CDR1 MNHEY and CDR2 SVGAGI come from the germline V gene. In nucleotides, the CDR3 is TGTGCCAGCAGTTCAGGACCGCACTCTAGCACAGATACGCAGTATTTT. It codes for CASSSGPHSSTDTQYF.

The rearrangement joins TRBV25-1 to TRBJ1-5; D call uncertain. The V gene's germline CDR1 is MGHDK and CDR2 SYGVNS. V was trimmed by 1 base and J by 8 bases, leaving 3 bases between them. This CDR3 has 11 amino acids. CDR3 nucleotide sequence: TGTGCCAGCAGTGAATTTGAGCCCCAGCATTTT. Translation gives CASSEFEPQHF. Supplemented by reference TRBV25-1 and TRBJ1-5, the full variable domain reads EADIYQTPRYLVIGTGKKITLECSQTMGHDKMYWYQQDPGMELHLIHYSYGVNSTEKGDLSSESTVSRIRTEHFPLTLESARPSHTSQYLCASSEFEPQHFGDGTRLSIL.

This CDR3 is CAWSRGTGLNTEAFF. CDR3 bases: TGTGCCTGGAGCCGCGGGACGGGTTTGAACACTGAAGCTTTCTTT. The V call is TRBV30, the J call TRBJ1-1, with D perhaps matching TRBD1 (5 bases). This CDR3 is 15 amino acids long. CDR1 and CDR2 (germline): GTSNPN, SVGIG (reference sequence). Trimming took 3 bases from V and 0 from J, leaving 14 bases between them.

This clone is a singleton in its sample. The rearrangement joins TRBV11-1 to TRBJ2-4, with a weak D call TRBD1 (5 bases). CDR1 and CDR2 from the germline V gene are SGHAT and FQDESV (reference sequence). The CDR3 extends over 12 amino acids. Trimming took off 5 bases at V and 8 bases at J, with 10 bases between the two ends. CDR3 amino acids: CASSGDSYIQYF. The CDR3 DNA follows: TGTGCCAGCAGCGGAGACAGTTACATTCAGTACTTC. The full variable domain, completed using reference TRBV11-1 and TRBJ2-4, is EAEVAQSPRYKITEKSQAVAFWCDPISGHATLYWYRQILGQGPELLVQFQDESVVDDSQLPKDRFSAERLKGVDSTLKIQPAELGDSAMYLCASSGDSYIQYFGAGTRLSVL.

The V call is TRBV5-1, the J call TRBJ2-7, with D uncertain. The CDR3 spans 13 residues. Per the germline V gene, CDR1 is SGHRS and CDR2 is YFSETQ. V was cut by 4 bases and J by 3 bases, with 11 bases left in between. The CDR3 protein is CASSPSVNYEQYF. CDR3 sequence (DNA): TGCGCCAGCAGCCCCTCCGTCAACTACGAGCAGTACTTC.

The chain carries TRBV19 and TRBJ1-2; 7 bases match TRBD1. The trim removed 7 bases at V and 1 base at J, leaving 12 bases unmatched. The CDR3 sequence is 16 residues long. From germline, CDR1 is LNHDA and CDR2 SQIVND (reference sequence). CDR3 loop: CASTVDRQFFNYGYTF. DNA for the CDR3: TGTGCCAGTACCGTGGACAGGCAGTTCTTTAACTATGGCTACACCTTC.

The chain links TRBV5-1 to TRBJ2-2, with D possibly matching TRBD2 (6 bases). The length of the CDR3 is 15 residues. Germline lookup yields CDR1 SGHRS and CDR2 YFSETQ. Trimming removed 1 base at V and 4 bases at J, with 11 bases between. This chain's CDR3 is CASSLTGGGTGELFF. The CDR3 nucleotides read TGCGCCAGCAGCTTGACCGGGGGAGGCACCGGGGAGCTGTTTTTT.

This chain connects TRBV5-4 to TRBJ1-2, with 8 bases matching TRBD1. Germline V gene data show CDR1 as SGHNT and CDR2 as YYREEE (reference sequence). The junction had 16 bases not matched to a gene; V was cut back by 3 bases and J by 6 bases. The CDR3 runs 17 residues. In nucleotides, the CDR3 is TGTGCCAGCAGCTCTGGAACTGGGACAGGCCTAGGGGATGGCTACACCTTC. Residues: CASSSGTGTGLGDGYTF.

Only a few counts were recorded for this clone. The V gene is TRBV6-6, the J gene TRBJ1-1; no clear D gene. Germline V CDR1 and CDR2: MNHNY, SVGAGI (reference sequence). The CDR3 totals 11 residues. V dropped 4 bases and J dropped 7 bases, with 7 bases sitting between them. This CDR3 is CASSSDREAFF. The CDR3 nucleotides read TGTGCCAGCAGTTCCGACCGTGAAGCTTTCTTT.

The gene calls are TRBV6-5 and TRBJ2-7; D may correspond to TRBD1 or TRBD2 (5 bases each). Trimming removed 4 bases from V and 1 base from J, with 11 bases in between. CDR3 length: 14 amino acids. The V gene's germline CDR1 is MNHEY and CDR2 SVGAGI. The CDR3 DNA follows: TGTGCCAGCAGTTTACAGAGGGGTTCCTACGAGCAGTACTTC. It translates to CASSLQRGSYEQYF.

This clone has only one observation. The chain is built from TRBV5-1 and TRBJ2-7; 8 bases agree with TRBD2. Germline CDR1 SGHRS, CDR2 YFSETQ. The CDR3 runs to 15 residues. V shed 3 bases and J 2 bases; nucleotides not matched to a gene: 7. CDR3 loop: CASSSGLAFAYEQYF. CDR3 coding DNA: TGCGCCAGCAGCTCCGGACTAGCTTTCGCCTACGAGCAGTACTTC.

The V call is TRBV2, the J call TRBJ1-1, with no clear D. The CDR3 has 13 residues. From germline, CDR1 is SNHLY and CDR2 FYNNEI. The V gene lost 7 bases and the J gene lost 7 bases, with 16 bases spanning the gap. The CDR3 nucleotides read TGTGCCAGCACCGAAAGGAGGATCAATGAAGCTTTCTTT. It specifies CASTERRINEAFF.

The rearrangement joins TRBV5-5 to TRBJ1-1; the match to TRBD1 covers 8 bases. The CDR3 loop spans 14 amino acids. Germline lookup yields CDR1 SGHKS and CDR2 YYEKEE (reference sequence). J lost 4 bases, V lost 4 bases, and 6 bases had no gene match. The DNA of the CDR3 is TGTGCCAGCAGCCTGCAGGGGGCCGGCACTGAAGCTTTCTTT. Translating it yields CASSLQGAGTEAFF.

This clone was found a few times. The rearrangement joins TRBV7-9 to TRBJ2-7; 10 nucleotides match TRBD1. The CDR3 has 15 amino acids. Trimming at V came to 5 bases and at J to 2 bases, leaving 6 bases not matched to a gene. Germline V lookup: CDR1 SEHNR, CDR2 FQNEAQ (reference sequence). The CDR3 coding sequence is TGTGCCAGCAGCGTTCGACAGGGGGCCACCTACGAGCAGTACTTC. Its translation: CASSVRQGATYEQYF.

This clone was observed once. The chain carries TRBV9 and TRBJ2-2; TRBD2 matches 10 bases. Germline V gene lookup returns CDR1 SGDLS and CDR2 YYNGEE. This CDR3 contains 18 residues. Losses at the gene ends were 4 bases for V and 6 bases for J; bases not matched to a gene: 15. CDR3 in amino acids: CASSPHGASGGAPGELFF. In nucleotides, the CDR3 is TGTGCCAGCAGCCCCCATGGGGCGAGCGGGGGGGCACCCGGGGAGCTGTTTTTT.

The chain is built from TRBV6-5 and TRBJ2-3; 12 positions agree with TRBD2. V dropped 2 bases and J dropped 4; count of bases not matched to a gene: 4. The length of the CDR3 is 16 residues. Germline CDR1 is MNHEY and CDR2 is SVGAGI. CDR3 in DNA: TGTGCCAGCAGTTACGCACTAGCGGGGGGATCAGATACGCAGTATTTT. The encoded protein is CASSYALAGGSDTQYF.

This chain uses TRBV19 with TRBJ1-5, with D hard to call. V was pared by 0 bases and J by 1 base, with 7 bases between. The CDR3 runs 15 residues. Per germline, CDR1 LNHDA and CDR2 SQIVND (reference sequence). DNA for the CDR3: TGTGCCAGTAGTATAGAGAAGGTGAGCAATCAGCCCCAGCATTTT. This codes for CASSIEKVSNQPQHF.

The chain joins TRBV28 to TRBJ2-7, with D uncertain. Trimming shortened V by 5 bases and J by 0 bases, and 14 bases separated the two germline ends. From germline, CDR1 is MDHEN and CDR2 SYDVKM. This CDR3 contains 15 residues. The CDR3 sequence is CASSPALRFSYEQYF. The CDR3 coding sequence is TGTGCCAGCAGTCCGGCCCTACGATTCTCCTACGAGCAGTACTTC.

The chain couples TRBV6-1 to TRBJ1-4; maybe TRBD1 (6 bases). The CDR3 contains 15 residues. Germline loops: CDR1 MNHNS, CDR2 SASEGT. The V end was cut by 4 bases, the J end by 4 bases, with 13 bases between. The CDR3, as DNA: TGTGCCAGCAGTGTGTCCGGGACACTTAATGAAAAACTGTTTTTT. Translating gives CASSVSGTLNEKLFF.

The J gene is TRBJ1-2, the V gene TRBV28; TRBD1 is a possible D gene (5 bases). CDR3 size: 14 residues. Trimming pared 5 bases from V and 4 bases from J, leaving 14 bases between. In germline, CDR1 is MDHEN, CDR2 SYDVKM. CDR3 in DNA: TGTGCCAGCAGTCGGGCGGGGACCGCCTATGGCTACACCTTC. Protein product: CASSRAGTAYGYTF.

The V and J genes are TRBV6-6 and TRBJ1-4; 10 bases fit TRBD1. CDR1 MNHNY and CDR2 SVGAGI come from the germline V gene (reference sequence). The CDR3 contains 15 residues. Losses at the gene ends were 8 bases for V and 3 bases for J; bases not matched to a gene: 6. The CDR3 coding sequence is TGTGCCAGCGGGACAGGGGACGCGGCTAATGAAAAACTGTTTTTT. Its protein product is CASGTGDAANEKLFF.

The V call is TRBV2, the J call TRBJ2-4, with D perhaps matching TRBD1 (6 bases). The V gene lost 7 bases and the J gene lost 0 bases, with 10 bases spanning the gap. This CDR3 contains 14 residues. Germline V gene sequence: CDR1 SNHLY, CDR2 FYNNEI. This CDR3 reads CASNRVLAKNIQYF. CDR3 coding DNA: TGTGCCAGCAACAGGGTCCTAGCCAAAAACATTCAGTACTTC.

The DNA of the CDR3 is TGTGCCAGCAGTGAATTCAGGGGTAATTCACCCCTCCACTTT. Translated: CASSEFRGNSPLHF. The chain uses TRBV2 and TRBJ1-6, with a tentative D call TRBD1 (6 bases). This CDR3 contains 14 residues. The V end was cut by 2 bases, the J end by 6 bases, with 8 bases between. Germline lookup yields CDR1 SNHLY and CDR2 FYNNEI.